The 17 T cell receptor beta chains presented below share a single source sample, sequenced in a study of cytomegalovirus exposure and HLA in healthy donors. PCR involved 60 Vbeta and 13 Jbeta primers. TCRdb keeps only in-frame clones here, not all; method: immunoSEQ multiplex PCR. The table includes under 300,000 clones, about 81% detected once. The sequenced sample was PBMCs. These receptor sequences come from a woman aged 60-75 years in good health and CMV-seropositive.

This clone occurred once. The chain carries TRBV7-9 and TRBJ1-1; tentative D call: TRBD1 (6 bases). CDR3 length: 13 residues. Per germline, CDR1 SEHNR and CDR2 FQNEAQ (reference sequence). V shed 5 bases and J shed 5 bases, with 12 bases lying between them. The CDR3 is CASSHGTPTEAFF. As DNA, the CDR3 is TGTGCCAGCAGCCACGGGACACCGACTGAAGCTTTCTTT.

V usage is TRBV7-9 and J usage is TRBJ2-7; a weak D match, TRBD1 (6 bases). The CDR3 covers 13 residues. V was cut by 2 bases and J by 3 bases, with 8 bases left in between. The germline gives CDR1 SEHNR, CDR2 FQNEAQ (reference sequence). For the CDR3, the DNA is TGTGCCAGCAGCTTATTACAGGGCTACGAGCAGTACTTC. Translated: CASSLLQGYEQYF.

V and J are TRBV27 and TRBJ2-1; 13 bases are a match to TRBD2. Germline V gene sequence: CDR1 MNHEY, CDR2 SMNVEV (reference sequence). The CDR3 spans 14 residues. V trimming: 8 bases; J trimming: 5 bases; junction bases outside the gene matches: 3. The CDR3 loop reads CASFGLAGDNEQFF. The CDR3 DNA reads TGTGCCAGCTTCGGACTAGCGGGGGACAATGAGCAGTTCTTC.

Concerning this clone: Other DNA sequences within the sample encode an identical CDR3. The chain uses TRBV18 and TRBJ1-4, with 9 bases identical to TRBD1. The CDR3 consists of 15 residues. The V segment lost 0 bases and the J segment 4 bases; nucleotides outside the gene matches: 0. Looked up from germline, CDR1 is KGHSH and CDR2 is LQKENI. CDR3 residues: CASSPPGQGNEKLFF. The CDR3 nucleotides are TGTGCCAGCTCACCACCGGGACAGGGTAATGAAAAACTGTTTTTT.

J is TRBJ2-1 and V is TRBV14, with 9 positions matching TRBD2. The CDR3 extends over 15 amino acids. The V and J ends lost 4 bases and 4 bases, in that order; junction bases with no gene match: 5. Germline CDR1 SGHDN, CDR2 FVKESK. The CDR3 region has the DNA TGTGCCAGCAGCCGTACTAGCGGGCTTTACAATGAGCAGTTCTTC. Translated: CASSRTSGLYNEQFF.

This chain uses TRBV27 with TRBJ2-1; possible D gene TRBD1, 5 bases. The CDR3 has 15 amino acids. V lost 2 bases to trimming and J lost 6 bases, with 14 bases between them. CDR1 is MNHEY, CDR2 SMNVEV, per germline (reference sequence). The CDR3 sequence: CASSLDHLGVNEQFF. CDR3 sequence (DNA): TGTGCCAGCAGTTTAGATCATCTAGGGGTCAATGAGCAGTTCTTC.

The chain has TRBV25-1 and TRBJ1-1; 9 positions agree with TRBD1. The CDR3 spans 12 residues. J was trimmed by 9 bases and V by 9 bases; bases with no gene match: 8. CDR1 is MGHDK and CDR2 is SYGVNS in the germline V gene. The CDR3, as DNA: TGTGCCAGTAAAACAGGGACAGGGAAAGCTTTCTTT. Translating gives CASKTGTGKAFF.

In this sample, this clone turned up once. This chain links TRBV5-4 with TRBJ2-5; TRBD2 matches 9 bases. Germline V lookup: CDR1 SGHNT, CDR2 YYREEE (reference sequence). V was pared by 3 bases and J by 5 bases, with 11 bases of the junction left unmatched. The CDR3 is 16 amino acids. The DNA for the CDR3 is TGTGCCAGCAGCTCCTCTAGCGGGAAGCGGGGGGAGACCCAGTACTTC. Translation gives CASSSSSGKRGETQYF.

The chain is built from TRBV7-9 and TRBJ1-2; no definite D call. The germline V gene has CDR1 SEHNR and CDR2 FQNEAQ (reference sequence). The CDR3 covers 14 residues. The ends were cut back, 3 bases at V and 1 base at J, with 9 bases in the middle. CDR3 coding DNA: TGTGCCAGCAGCTTCGACTCGGTTAACTATGGCTACACCTTC. Translation gives CASSFDSVNYGYTF.

The chain employs TRBV10-3 and TRBJ2-7; D may be TRBD2 (7 bases). The length of the CDR3 is 16 residues. V was shortened by 0 bases and J by 6 bases, with 18 bases between the two germline ends. Looked up from germline, CDR1 is ENHRY and CDR2 is SYGVKD. DNA of the CDR3: TGTGCCATCAGTGAGTCGAAGGGGGGGGGAACCAGCGAGCAGTACTTC. Protein sequence: CAISESKGGGTSEQYF.

This chain uses TRBV18 with TRBJ2-7; D might be TRBD2 (6 bases). CDR1 is KGHSH, CDR2 LQKENI, per germline. This CDR3 spans 13 amino acids. V gave up 4 bases and J gave up 2 bases, with 9 bases separating them. The CDR3 protein is CASSRSGPYEQYF. The CDR3 nucleotides are TGTGCCAGCTCACGTAGCGGCCCCTACGAGCAGTACTTC.

The chain has TRBV7-8 and TRBJ2-1; 9 bases are a match to TRBD2. Trimming took 4 bases from V and 6 from J; bases not matched to a gene: 10. The CDR3 has 16 amino acids. Germline values: CDR1 SGHVS, CDR2 FQNEAQ. The DNA for the CDR3 is TGTGCCAGCAGCTCCCCCGTAGTAGCGGGAGTCAATGAGCAGTTCTTC. As protein: CASSSPVVAGVNEQFF. Looking up the rest from reference TRBV7-8 and TRBJ2-1 gives the full variable domain: GAGVSQSPRYKVAKRGQDVALRCDPISGHVSLFWYQQALGQGPEFLTYFQNEAQLDKSGLPSDRFFAERPEGSVSTLKIQRTQQEDSAVYLCASSSPVVAGVNEQFFGPGTRLTVL.

This chain joins TRBV4-2 and TRBJ1-4, with 9 bases lining up with TRBD1. The CDR3 totals 15 residues. V lost 4 bases, J lost 6 bases, and 6 bases stayed unmatched. Looked up from germline, CDR1 is LGHNA and CDR2 is YNFKEQ. The CDR3 loop reads CASSRTGGPDEKLFF. CDR3 nucleotides: TGTGCCAGCAGCCGTACAGGGGGCCCTGATGAAAAACTGTTTTTT.

The chain carries TRBV30 and TRBJ2-7; D unresolved. Trimming left V 0 bases short and J 2 bases short, with 8 bases between. Germline CDR1 reads GTSNPN; CDR2 reads SVGIG (reference sequence). The CDR3 has 13 amino acids. CDR3 protein: CAWSVHVAYEQYF. As DNA, the CDR3 is TGTGCCTGGAGTGTACATGTGGCCTACGAGCAGTACTTC.

The CDR3, as DNA: TGTGCCAGCAGAGGTGGGACAGGGAATGGCTACACCTTC. This gives the protein CASRGGTGNGYTF. The genes are TRBV28 and TRBJ1-2, with 9 bases fitting TRBD1. This CDR3 contains 13 residues. V gave up 6 bases and J gave up 6 bases; unmatched junction bases: 5. Germline V gene lookup returns CDR1 MDHEN and CDR2 SYDVKM.

The chain links TRBV27 to TRBJ2-1, with a possible D match to TRBD1 (6 bases). Germline CDR1 reads MNHEY; CDR2 reads SMNVEV (reference sequence). The CDR3 has 15 amino acids. V lost 7 bases and J lost 8, with 21 bases in between. The CDR3 sequence: CASNTPRGKGDEQFF. CDR3 DNA sequence: TGTGCCAGCAACACCCCGAGGGGGAAAGGCGATGAGCAGTTCTTC.

The CDR3 region is CASSLGQNSGNTIYF. The CDR3, as DNA: TGTGCCAGCAGCTTAGGTCAGAATTCTGGAAACACCATATATTTT. The chain has TRBV7-8 and TRBJ1-3; D is unresolved. This CDR3 has 15 residues. The ends were cut back, 1 base at V and 1 base at J, with 8 bases in the middle. Germline V lookup: CDR1 SGHVS, CDR2 FQNEAQ.